One sample yielded the 4 T cell receptor beta chains listed below, sequenced in a study of beta chain features in type 1 diabetes. Of the isolated RNA, all was reverse transcribed, and so the sequenced material was expressed TCRB transcripts. This table comes from immunoSEQ multiplex PCR, and its TCRdb copy is limited to in-frame clones, with some not included. The repertoire holds about 200,000 clones, with approximately 10% as singletons. The specimen was central memory CD4+ T cells from blood. These receptors were collected from a man younger than 30 in good health.

V usage is TRBV28 and J usage is TRBJ2-1, with TRBD1 matching over 8 bases. This CDR3 spans 15 amino acids. Germline CDR1 and CDR2: MDHEN and SYDVKM. V trimming: 6 bases; J trimming: 6 bases; junction bases outside the gene matches: 10. The CDR3 nucleotides are TGTGCCAGCAGCTTTGACAGGGGTTTTCGCAATGAGCAGTTCTTC. Translating gives CASSFDRGFRNEQFF.

This clone was counted between two and nine times. This chain connects TRBV5-4 to TRBJ1-2, with 10 bases aligning to TRBD1. After removal of 6 bases from V and 7 bases from J, the junction contained 9 bases not matched to a gene. The germline V gene has CDR1 SGHNT and CDR2 YYREEE (reference sequence). The CDR3 length is 14 residues. CDR3 residues: CASTPDRGLIGYTF. CDR3 coding DNA: TGTGCCAGCACCCCCGACAGGGGGCTGATTGGCTACACCTTC.

This clone has a count of ten or more. V is TRBV7-9 and J is TRBJ2-7; D ambiguous. The CDR3 extends over 15 amino acids. The V end was cut by 4 bases, the J end by 2 bases, with 15 bases between. Germline values: CDR1 SEHNR, CDR2 FQNEAQ (reference sequence). CDR3 loop: CASSSFSLATYEQYF. The DNA of the CDR3 is TGTGCCAGCAGCTCTTTCTCCTTAGCTACCTACGAGCAGTACTTC.

There are a few counts of this clone. The junction and the germline gene differ at one end; a read error may be behind it. V and J are TRBV7-9 and TRBJ2-1, with no clear D. The CDR3 sequence is 14 residues long. Per the germline V gene, CDR1 is SEHNR and CDR2 is FQNEAQ (reference sequence). CDR3: CASSLGLSDNEQFF. The CDR3, as DNA: TGTGCCAGCAGCCTGGGTCTCTCCGACAATGAGCAGTTCTTC.